In this sample, the clone carrying this T cell receptor (beta chain) turned up a few times. Its cognate antigen is unknown. The length of the CDR3 is 16 residues. J gave up 7 bases and V 0 bases, and 9 bases lay outside the gene matches. Germline-derived CDR1 and CDR2 are PRHDT and FYEKMQ (reference sequence). The time point is: newly diagnosed GD, antithyroid drugs for less than 3 months. With RNA extracted from PBMCs as input, the TCR library was made. Construction of TCR beta libraries relied on iRepertoire HTBI primers and on Arm-PCR targeting CDR3 regions. One entry per CDR3 protein results from TCRdb running MiXCR on the multiplex PCR reads. The sample comprises 550,000 to 650,000 distinct CDR3 sequences, roughly 16% of which are singletons, and around 12% rests with the top ten. The data originate from a study of regulatory T cells in long-lasting Graves disease. Study context: Antithyroid drugs had been given to newly diagnosed Graves' patients for under 3 months.

General study findings and limits: Persistent Graves' patients showed reduced TCR diversity versus newly diagnosed patients. TRBV28, TRBJ1-2 and TRBJ2-5 were favored in persistent disease.

This sample also belongs to another study, concerning T cells in Graves' hyperthyroidism and ophthalmopathy. From that report: An initial round of RT-PCR targeting the TCR CDR3 relied on the HTBI primer set.

The sequencing used peripheral blood mononuclear cells (PBMCs), collected at new diagnosis, from a patient treated with antithyroid drugs. This clonotype was sampled from a man in his late teens or twenties with Graves disease. The rearrangement uses TRBV13 and TRBJ2-1; the match to TRBD1 covers 7 bases. CDR3 sequence (DNA): TGTGCCAGCAGCTTAGGCACAGGGGTGGAGGCAAATGAGCAGTTCTTC. It translates to CASSLGTGVEANEQFF.